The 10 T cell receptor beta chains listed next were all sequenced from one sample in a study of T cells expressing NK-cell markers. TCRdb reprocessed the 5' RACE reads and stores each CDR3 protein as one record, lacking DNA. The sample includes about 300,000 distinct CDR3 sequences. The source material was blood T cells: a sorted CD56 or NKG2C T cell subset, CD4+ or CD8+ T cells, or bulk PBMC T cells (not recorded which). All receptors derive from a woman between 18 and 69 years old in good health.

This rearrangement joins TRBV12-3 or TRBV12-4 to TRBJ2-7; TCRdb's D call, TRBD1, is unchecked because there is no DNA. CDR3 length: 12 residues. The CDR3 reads CATSQGAGEQYF.

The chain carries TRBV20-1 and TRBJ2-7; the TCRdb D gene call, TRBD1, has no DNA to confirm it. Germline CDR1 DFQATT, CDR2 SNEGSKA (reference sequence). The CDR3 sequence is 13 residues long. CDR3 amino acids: CSAWDGTTYEQYF.

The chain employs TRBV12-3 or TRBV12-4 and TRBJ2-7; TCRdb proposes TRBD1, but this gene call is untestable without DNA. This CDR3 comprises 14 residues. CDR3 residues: CASSHRDSRGRQYF.

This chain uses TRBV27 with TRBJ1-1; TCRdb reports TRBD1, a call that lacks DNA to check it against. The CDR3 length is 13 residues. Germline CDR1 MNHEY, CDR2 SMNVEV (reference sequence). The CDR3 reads CASSPRGGTEAFF.

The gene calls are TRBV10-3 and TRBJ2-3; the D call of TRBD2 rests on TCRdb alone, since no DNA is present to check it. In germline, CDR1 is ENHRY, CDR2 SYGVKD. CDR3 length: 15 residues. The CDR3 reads CAIRSLAGGTDTQYF.

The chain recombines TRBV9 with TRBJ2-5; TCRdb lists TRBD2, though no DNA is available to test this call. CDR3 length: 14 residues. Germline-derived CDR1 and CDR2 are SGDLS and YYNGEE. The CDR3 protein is CASSVVGGQETQYF. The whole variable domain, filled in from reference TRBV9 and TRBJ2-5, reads DSGVTQTPKHLITATGQRVTLRCSPRSGDLSVYWYQQSLDQGLQFLIQYYNGEERAKGNILERFSAQQFPDLHSELNLSSLELGDSALYFCASSVVGGQETQYFGPGTRLLVL.

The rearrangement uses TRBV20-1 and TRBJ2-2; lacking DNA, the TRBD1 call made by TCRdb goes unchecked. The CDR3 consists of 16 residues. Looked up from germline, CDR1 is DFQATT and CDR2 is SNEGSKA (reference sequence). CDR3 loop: CSARTSPRLNTGELFF.

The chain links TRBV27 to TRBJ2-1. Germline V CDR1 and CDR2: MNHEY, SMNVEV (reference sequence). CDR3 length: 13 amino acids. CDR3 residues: CASSYSGEAEQFF.

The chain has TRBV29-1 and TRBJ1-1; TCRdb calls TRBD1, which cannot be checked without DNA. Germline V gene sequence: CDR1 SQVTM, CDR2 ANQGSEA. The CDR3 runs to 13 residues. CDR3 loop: CSSNRGGYTEAFF.

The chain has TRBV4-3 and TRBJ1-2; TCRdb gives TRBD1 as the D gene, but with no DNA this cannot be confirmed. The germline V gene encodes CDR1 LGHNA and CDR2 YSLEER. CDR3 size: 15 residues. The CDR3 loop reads CASSQEPGANYGYTF.